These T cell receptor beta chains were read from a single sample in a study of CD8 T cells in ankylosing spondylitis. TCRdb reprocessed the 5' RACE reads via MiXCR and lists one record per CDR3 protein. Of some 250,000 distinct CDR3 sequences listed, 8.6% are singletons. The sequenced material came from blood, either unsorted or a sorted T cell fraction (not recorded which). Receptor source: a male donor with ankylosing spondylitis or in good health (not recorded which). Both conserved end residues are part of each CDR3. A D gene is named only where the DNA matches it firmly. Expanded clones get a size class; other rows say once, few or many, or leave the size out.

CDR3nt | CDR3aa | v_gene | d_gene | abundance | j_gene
TGCAGCGTTGTTGGAACCGGGGCTTTCTTT | CSVVGTGAFF | TRBV29-1 | . | many | TRBJ1-1
TGTGCCAGCAGCTTAGGCTCGCGGGGGGCCCCTCAGCTCTTC | CASSLGSRGAPQLF | TRBV7-9 | TRBD2 | few | TRBJ2-1
TGCGCCAGCGCTCGGACGGCCGGGACCTCTGACGAGCAGTACTTC | CASARTAGTSDEQYF | TRBV4-3 | . | . | TRBJ2-7
TGTGCCAGCAGCCACCAGGGAGGGGATGAAAAACTGTTTTTT | CASSHQGGDEKLFF | TRBV3-1 | . | few | TRBJ1-4
TGTGCCAGCAGTTTACGGGCAGGGGGAGAGACCCAGTACTTC | CASSLRAGGETQYF | TRBV12-3/TRBV12-4 | TRBD1 | many | TRBJ2-5
TGCAGTGCTAGACCCAGCGGGAGGGCGGAGGGGGAGCTGTTTTTT | CSARPSGRAEGELFF | TRBV20-1 | TRBD2 | few | TRBJ2-2
TGTGCCAGCGACGATGGAAGGCCCTATGAGCAGTTCTTC | CASDDGRPYEQFF | TRBV7-9 | . | . | TRBJ2-1
TGCAGTGCTAGAGATCAAGCGGCGACCTTCCAAGAGACCCAGTACTTC | CSARDQAATFQETQYF | TRBV20-1 | . | many | TRBJ2-5
TGTGCCAGCAGTGACCAGAGGGTTTCTGGAAACACCATATATTTT | CASSDQRVSGNTIYF | TRBV25-1 | . | many | TRBJ1-3
TGTGCCAGCAGCGTCCCAGGACAGCCCCAGCATTTT | CASSVPGQPQHF | TRBV12-3/TRBV12-4 | . | many | TRBJ1-5
TGCGCCAGCAGGACTAGCGATACGGGTGAGCAGTTCTTC | CASRTSDTGEQFF | TRBV5-1 | TRBD2 | . | TRBJ2-1
TGCAGTGCCACAGCTAGCTCCTACAATGAGCAGTTCTTC | CSATASSYNEQFF | TRBV20-1 | . | many | TRBJ2-1
TGCGCCAGCAGCCAAGGGGGGAACCTACAGCTAGGAGAGCAGTACTTC | CASSQGGNLQLGEQYF | TRBV4-3 | . | few | TRBJ2-7
TGTGCCAGCAGTATCCGACAGCCCCGCACAGATACGCAGTATTTT | CASSIRQPRTDTQYF | TRBV28 | . | many | TRBJ2-3
TGCAGTGCTAGAGAGGGGACGGCTGGAAACACCATATATTTT | CSAREGTAGNTIYF | TRBV20-1 | . | many | TRBJ1-3
TGTGCCAGCAGCTATGGACTAGCGGTCCCTCAGAACGAGCAGTACTTC | CASSYGLAVPQNEQYF | TRBV7-2 | TRBD2 | . | TRBJ2-7
TGTGCCAGCAGCTTCAAACCTAGCGGGGGGCCCTTCTTTTGGAGCAATGAGCAGTTCTTC | CASSFKPSGGPFFWSNEQFF | TRBV7-4 | TRBD2 | many | TRBJ2-1
TGTGCCAGCAGCCCGAGGATTAGCGGGGGGGGAGGAACCGGGGAGCTGTTTTTT | CASSPRISGGGGTGELFF | TRBV11-2 | TRBD2 | few | TRBJ2-2
TGTGCTAGTGGTTTGGTAGATACGCAGTATTTT | CASGLVDTQYF | TRBV12-5 | . | many | TRBJ2-3
TGTGCCAGCAGCGCGGACAGAAAGAATCAGCCCCAGCATTTT | CASSADRKNQPQHF | TRBV2 | . | many | TRBJ1-5
TGCGCCAGCAGCTTCGGGACAGGGGGCTACAATGAGCAGTTCTTC | CASSFGTGGYNEQFF | TRBV5-1 | TRBD1 | many | TRBJ2-1
TGTGCCAGTAGTAGTCAGAGCTCCTATAATTCACCCCTCCACTTT | CASSSQSSYNSPLHF | TRBV19 | . | many | TRBJ1-6
TGTGCCAGCAGAAAAACCCGGGGACTCCCAGAGGGTACCCAGTACTTC | CASRKTRGLPEGTQYF | TRBV28 | . | few | TRBJ2-5
TGTGCCAGCAGCTCCCCTCTGGACGCAGACCCTAACTATGGCTACACCTTC | CASSSPLDADPNYGYTF | TRBV7-9 | . | many | TRBJ1-2
TGTGCCAGCAGTTTAATGAGGAGCAGAGACCTCAGCAATGAGCAGTTCTTC | CASSLMRSRDLSNEQFF | TRBV12-3/TRBV12-4 | . | many | TRBJ2-1
TGTGCTAGCAGCCTATGGGAAGGTTCCGGGGAGCTGTTTTTT | CASSLWEGSGELFF | TRBV7-7 | . | many | TRBJ2-2
TGTGCCAGCAGTTTAGTAGGACTGGGGCCCAGGCAGCCCCAGCATTTT | CASSLVGLGPRQPQHF | TRBV12-3/TRBV12-4 | . | many | TRBJ1-5
TGTGCCAGCAGTTTAGGAGACTCTCGAGCCCCCTACGAGCAGTACTTC | CASSLGDSRAPYEQYF | TRBV12-3/TRBV12-4 | . | many | TRBJ2-7
TGCAGTGCCTCTAGGGGGTCAGGCATCTATGGCTACACCTTC | CSASRGSGIYGYTF | TRBV20-1 | . | . | TRBJ1-2
TGCAGCGGGACCGGGACTAGCGGCAATGAGCAGTTCTTC | CSGTGTSGNEQFF | TRBV20-1 | TRBD2 | few | TRBJ2-1